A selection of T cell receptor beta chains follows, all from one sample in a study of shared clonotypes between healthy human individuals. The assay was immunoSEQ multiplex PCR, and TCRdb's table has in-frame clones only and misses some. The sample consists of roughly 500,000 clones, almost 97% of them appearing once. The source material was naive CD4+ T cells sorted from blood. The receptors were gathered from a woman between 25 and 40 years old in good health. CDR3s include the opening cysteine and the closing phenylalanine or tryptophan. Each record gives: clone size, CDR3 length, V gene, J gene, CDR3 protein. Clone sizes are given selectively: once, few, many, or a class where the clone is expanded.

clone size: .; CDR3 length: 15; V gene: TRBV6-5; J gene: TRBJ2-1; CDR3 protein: CASSYAQLGVHEQFF
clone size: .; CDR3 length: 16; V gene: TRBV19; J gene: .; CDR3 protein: CASSVYSGQTSYEQYF
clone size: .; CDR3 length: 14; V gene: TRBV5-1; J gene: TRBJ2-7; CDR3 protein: CASSLSDLSYEQYF
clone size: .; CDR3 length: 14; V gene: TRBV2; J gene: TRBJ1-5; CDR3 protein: CASREQGATFVKHF
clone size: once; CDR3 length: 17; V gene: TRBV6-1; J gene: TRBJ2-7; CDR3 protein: CASSEIEFPGEPYEQYF
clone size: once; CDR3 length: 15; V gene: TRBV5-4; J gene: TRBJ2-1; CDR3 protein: CASSWTSGENNEQFF
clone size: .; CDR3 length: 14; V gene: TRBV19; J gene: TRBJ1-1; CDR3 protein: CASSIQGARAEAFF
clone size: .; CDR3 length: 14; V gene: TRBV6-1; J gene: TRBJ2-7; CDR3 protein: CASSRSGLTYEQYF
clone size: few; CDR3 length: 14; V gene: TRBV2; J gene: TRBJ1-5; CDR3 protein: CASSGQVGNQPQHF
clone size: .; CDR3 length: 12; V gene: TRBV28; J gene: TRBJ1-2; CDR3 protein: CASSPAGQGYTF
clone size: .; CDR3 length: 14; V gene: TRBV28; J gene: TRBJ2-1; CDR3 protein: CASSPGQGYNEQFF
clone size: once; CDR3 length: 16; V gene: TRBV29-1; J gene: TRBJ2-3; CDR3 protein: CSVAGGGGRSTDTQYF
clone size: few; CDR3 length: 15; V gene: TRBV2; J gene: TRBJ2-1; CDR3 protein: CASPKGTSGAAEQFF
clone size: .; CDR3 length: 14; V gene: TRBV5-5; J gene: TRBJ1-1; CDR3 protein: CASLPGQTSGEAFF